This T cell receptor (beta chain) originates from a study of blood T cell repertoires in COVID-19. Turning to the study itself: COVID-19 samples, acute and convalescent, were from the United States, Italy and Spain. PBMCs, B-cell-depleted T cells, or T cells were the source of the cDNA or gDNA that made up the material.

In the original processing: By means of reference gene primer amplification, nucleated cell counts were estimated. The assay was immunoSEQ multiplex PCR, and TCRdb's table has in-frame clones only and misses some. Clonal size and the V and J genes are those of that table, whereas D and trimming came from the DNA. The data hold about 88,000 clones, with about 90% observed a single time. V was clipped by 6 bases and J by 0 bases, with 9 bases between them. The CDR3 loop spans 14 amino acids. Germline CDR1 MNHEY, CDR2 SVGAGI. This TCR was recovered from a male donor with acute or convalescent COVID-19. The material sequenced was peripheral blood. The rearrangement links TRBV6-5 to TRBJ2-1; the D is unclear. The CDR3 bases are TGTGCCAGCAGCCTATTAAGCTCCTACAATGAGCAGTTCTTC. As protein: CASSLLSSYNEQFF.